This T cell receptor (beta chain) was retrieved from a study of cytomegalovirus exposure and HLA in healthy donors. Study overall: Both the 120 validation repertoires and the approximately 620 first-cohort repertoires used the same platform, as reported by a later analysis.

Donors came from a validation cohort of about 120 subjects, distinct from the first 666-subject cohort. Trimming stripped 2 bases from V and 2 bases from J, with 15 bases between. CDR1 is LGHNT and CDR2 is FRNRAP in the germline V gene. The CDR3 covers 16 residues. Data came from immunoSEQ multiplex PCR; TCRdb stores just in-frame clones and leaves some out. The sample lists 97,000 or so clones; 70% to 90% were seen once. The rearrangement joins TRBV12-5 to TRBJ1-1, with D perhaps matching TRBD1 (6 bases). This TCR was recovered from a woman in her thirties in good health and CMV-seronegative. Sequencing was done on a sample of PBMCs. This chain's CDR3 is CASGLIGQPVNTEAFF. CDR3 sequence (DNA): TGTGCTAGTGGTTTGATTGGACAGCCGGTCAACACTGAAGCTTTCTTT.